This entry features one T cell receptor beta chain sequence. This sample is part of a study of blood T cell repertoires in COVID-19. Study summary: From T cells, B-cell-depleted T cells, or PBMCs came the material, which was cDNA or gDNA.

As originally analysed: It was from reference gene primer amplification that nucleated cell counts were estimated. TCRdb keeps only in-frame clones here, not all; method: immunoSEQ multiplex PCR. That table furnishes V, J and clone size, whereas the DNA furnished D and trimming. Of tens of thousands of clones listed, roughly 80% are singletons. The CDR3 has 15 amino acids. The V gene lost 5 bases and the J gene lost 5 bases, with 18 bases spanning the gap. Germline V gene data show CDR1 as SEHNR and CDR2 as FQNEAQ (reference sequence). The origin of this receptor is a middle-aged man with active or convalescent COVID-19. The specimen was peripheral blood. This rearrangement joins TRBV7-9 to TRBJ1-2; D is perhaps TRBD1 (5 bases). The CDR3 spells CASSQDGQGGYGYTF. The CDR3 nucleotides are TGTGCCAGCAGCCAGGATGGTCAGGGAGGATATGGCTACACCTTC.